The clone carrying this TCR beta chain was seen only once. This CDR3 spans 14 amino acids. The V end lost 2 bases, the J end lost 3 bases, and 9 bases lay between the germline ends. The germline gives CDR1 MNHEY, CDR2 SVGAGI. This sample was taken from a study of blood T cell repertoires in COVID-19. TCRdb's table, derived via immunoSEQ multiplex PCR, lists solely in-frame clones and lacks some. The table has around 97,000 clones, 70% to 90% seen once. This clonotype was sampled from a human donor in a cohort sampled during active COVID-19. Sequenced: peripheral blood. The chain is built from TRBV6-5 and TRBJ2-3, with TRBD2 as a possible D gene (5 bases). The CDR3 region is CASSYQLGTDTQYF. The CDR3 coding sequence is TGTGCCAGCAGTTACCAACTAGGGACAGATACGCAGTATTTT.